This T cell receptor beta chain was sequenced for a study of blood T cell repertoires in COVID-19. Background on the study: The United States, Italy and Spain were the sources of the acute and convalescent COVID-19 samples. PBMCs, B-cell-depleted T cells, or T cells were the source of the cDNA or gDNA that made up the material.

Authors' analysis steps: Counts of nucleated cells, estimated from reference gene primer amplification, were obtained. Assay used: immunoSEQ multiplex PCR; TCRdb lists only in-frame clones, some missing. V, J and clone size are those of that table, while D and trimming were read from the DNA. Of 180,000 or so clones in the sample, roughly nine tenths were seen once. The CDR3 length is 16 residues. The junction had 8 bases not matched to a gene; V was cut back by 0 bases and J by 5 bases. CDR1 and CDR2 from the germline V gene are LNHNV and YYDKDF (reference sequence). The clonotype comes from a man between 18 and 29 years old with acute or convalescent COVID-19. This chain connects TRBV15 to TRBJ2-5, with 8 bases identical to TRBD1. Sequencing used peripheral blood. The CDR3 sequence is CATSRDTGGTGETQYF. For the CDR3, the DNA is TGTGCCACCAGCAGAGATACAGGGGGTACGGGGGAGACCCAGTACTTC. The full variable domain, completed using reference TRBV15 and TRBJ2-5, is DAMVIQNPRYQVTQFGKPVTLSCSQTLNHNVMYWYQQKSSQAPKLLFHYYDKDFNNEADTPDNFQSRRPNTSFCFLDIRSPGLGDTAMYLCATSRDTGGTGETQYFGPGTRLLVL.